The source of this T cell receptor (beta chain) is a study of CD8+CD57+ T cells in acquired aplastic anemia. General observations from the study: For CD8+ Simpson's diversity, patients and controls showed no significant difference.

TCR beta VDJ and CDR3 profiles were obtained from a genomic DNA template. TCRdb used MiXCR to reprocess the reads, holding one entry per CDR3 protein. This sample has 150,000 or so distinct CDR3 sequences, with roughly 50% found just once. This clonotype has ten or more counts. No antigen is known for it. The patients chosen for sequencing had shown expansion of CD8+CD57+ cells (detected by flow cytometry). CDR3 size: 16 residues. V dropped 0 bases and J dropped 0 bases, with 11 bases sitting between them. Per germline, CDR1 SGHRS and CDR2 YFSETQ. V is TRBV5-1 and J is TRBJ2-3, with D tentatively TRBD1 or TRBD2 (5 bases each). Sequenced material: sorted CD4+, CD8+, or CD8+CD57+ T cells (not recorded which) from PBMCs. This receptor was taken from a human donor with aplastic anemia. DNA for the CDR3: TGCGCCAGCAGCTTGGGTGGGGGACGGAGCACAGATACGCAGTATTTT. Translating gives CASSLGGGRSTDTQYF. Using reference TRBV5-1 and TRBJ2-3 for the parts outside the CDR3, the full variable domain is KAGVTQTPRYLIKTRGQQVTLSCSPISGHRSVSWYQQTPGQGLQFLFEYFSETQRNKGNFPGRFSGRQFSNSRSEMNVSTLELGDSALYLCASSLGGGRSTDTQYFGPGTRLTVL.